The present entry profiles one T cell receptor (beta chain) with its context. This clonotype was seen at least ten times. Its antigen is not yet known. No clone much larger than this one lies a single base away; base qualities are absent. This sample is part of a study of Graves' ophthalmopathy and Graves' hyperthyroidism (dated by TCRdb to about 2018). With regard to the full study: Stable hyperthyroidism was defined as no progression to ophthalmopathy within 18 months of follow-up. An independent validation cohort comprised some 19 hyperthyroidism patients and 15 to 17 patients who later progressed from hyperthyroidism to ophthalmopathy. To explore V-J signatures that separate ophthalmopathy from hyperthyroidism, a discovery set of more than 95 patients was enrolled, consisting of under 50 with ophthalmopathy and under 65 with stable hyperthyroidism. T-cell repertoires of thyroid tissue and blood were compared in five or six hyperthyroidism patients. After sampling, hyperthyroidism patients received methimazole starting at 30 mg daily, and ophthalmopathy patients received high-dose intravenous methylprednisolone. In total, 135 blood samples were TCR-sequenced: fewer than 50 ophthalmopathy, roughly 80 hyperthyroidism and some 17 hyperthyroidism-to-ophthalmopathy patients. To tell Graves' ophthalmopathy apart from Graves' hyperthyroidism, and to predict which patients would progress to ophthalmopathy, the study relied on TCR beta repertoire signatures. Summary of the overall study and its limitations: In validation, the model predicted ophthalmopathy progression with about 71% sensitivity and around 72% specificity; about a dozen predicted patients were CT-confirmed with GO in a median of about 7.1 months. In cross-validation, the 13-signature model distinguished ophthalmopathy from stable hyperthyroidism with 85% to 90% sensitivity and approximately 81% specificity, and in the test set the corresponding values were about 80% and 75%. Most expanded thyroid clonotypes with frequency above 0.001 were also detected in blood, suggesting blood repertoires may reflect the thyroid immune response. No statistical method was used to set the sample size in advance, and the investigators knew which group each participant was assigned to.

Hyperthyroidism patients were newly diagnosed, with disease duration under 2 months, and aged 18 to 65 years. Patients with other autoimmune diseases, uncontrolled infections, pregnancy or lactation were excluded. Clinical symptoms, serum thyroxine, TRAb, thyroid ultrasound and orbital computed tomography were used for diagnosis. Total RNA was extracted using Trizol reagent, and RNA quality was checked on an Agilent 2100 Bioanalyzer. For repertoire sequencing, TCR beta CDR3 regions were amplified from RNA transcripts. HTBI primers and the Qiagen OneStep RT-PCR kit were used in a first-round RT-PCR, which was followed by a second-round multiplex PCR, size selection and purification. Sequencing of the libraries was carried out on an Illumina HiSeq2000 in paired-end mode with 100 bp reads. The source study handled its data this way. SOAPnuke was used for read processing, and reads with adapters, uncalled bases, a mean Phred below 15, or no exact constant-primer or identifier match were discarded. COPE v1.2.5 was used to merge high-quality paired reads. Each unique nucleotide sequence was defined as a clonotype, and clonotypes were aligned to IMGT TRB V, D and J references with MiTCR v1.1. The analysis was limited to V-J combinations with a frequency above 0.0001, which together covered approximately 99% of repertoires. For each V-J combination, a TCR clonal expansion and chaos score was defined as the ratio of F50 clonal expansion to chaos observed in the TCRdist matrix. Welch's t-statistics and random forest were used to narrow the features down to 10 to 15 V-J combinations, which were then fed into a naive Bayes classifier. The similarity between thyroid and blood repertoires was quantified using the Morisita-Horn index. TCRdb reprocessing: public reads trimmed at Q25 with fastp, clones called with MiXCR, in-frame beta chains kept. CDR3 protein sequences are deduplicated, and each keeps its most common genes and DNA. The V and J calls and clone size are TCRdb's, not the authors'. This sample gives about 590,000 distinct CDR3 sequences in total; roughly 39% of them show up just once. The top ten hold about 4.1% of the sample.

V loses 8 bases, J loses 2 bases, and the germline ends lie 10 bases apart. Per the germline V gene, ENHRY is the CDR1 and SYGVKD is the CDR2. The CDR3 measures 12 amino acids from cysteine to phenylalanine. Solely the CDR3 DNA is kept, with 36 bases framed from the first base. The V gene is TRBV10-3 and the J gene is TRBJ2-7, with the identity of the D gene unclear. Sequencing used peripheral blood or thyroid tissue (not recorded which). The source of this sequence is an adult man with Graves' hyperthyroidism. The DNA sequence is TGTGCCATCGGGAACGGACCCTACGAGCAGTACTTC. It codes for CAIGNGPYEQYF.